Following are 15 T cell receptor beta chains from one sample sequenced in a study of CXCR3-negative and CXCR3-positive naive CD8 T cells. TRB cDNA libraries were made by UMI-labeled 5' RACE. Following a re-call of the 5' RACE reads, TCRdb has one entry per CDR3 protein and lacks DNA. The sample table includes over 150,000 distinct CDR3 sequences. These receptors have no identified antigens. General study results and limits: CXCR3-positive naive cells had more hydrophobic TRB CDR3s than CXCR3-negative naive cells.

Source material: naive CXCR3+ CD8+ T cells from blood. Stated subset: CD45RO-CCR7+CD27+CD95- naive CD8+ T cells expressing CXCR3 (TNR3+). The receptors were gathered from a human donor in good health. Some clones in this sample may be carry-over from other donors' samples.

The genes are TRBV6-2 or TRBV6-3 and TRBJ2-2; TCRdb designates TRBD1, a call that cannot be tested without DNA. This CDR3 has 11 residues. The germline gives CDR1 MNHEY, CDR2 SVGEGT. This CDR3 is CASTRAGELFF.

The chain recombines TRBV29-1 with TRBJ1-2. Germline V gene sequence: CDR1 SQVTM, CDR2 ANQGSEA. The CDR3 contains 13 residues. The CDR3 loop reads CSVEGGGDYGYTF. The variable domain in full, completed from reference TRBV29-1 and TRBJ1-2, reads SAVISQKPSRDICQRGTSLTIQCQVDSQVTMMFWYRQQPGQSLTLIATANQGSEATYESGFVIDKFPISRPNLTFSTLTVSNMSPEDSSIYLCSVEGGGDYGYTFGSGTRLTVV.

J is TRBJ2-2 and V is TRBV4-1. This CDR3 spans 15 amino acids. Germline V gene lookup returns CDR1 MGHRA and CDR2 YSYEKL. The CDR3 loop is CASSQGTKPSGELFF.

The chain is built from TRBV9 and TRBJ2-1; TCRdb proposes TRBD2, but this gene call is untestable without DNA. This CDR3 region has 18 residues. Germline loops: CDR1 SGDLS, CDR2 YYNGEE. This CDR3 reads CASSGRGTGGSVMDEQFF.

This chain uses TRBV28 with TRBJ2-7; the TCRdb D gene call, TRBD2, has no DNA to confirm it. CDR3 length: 19 amino acids. The germline V gene encodes CDR1 MDHEN and CDR2 SYDVKM. CDR3 sequence: CASSTSRLAGGPPSYEQYF.

This chain joins TRBV21-1 and TRBJ2-3; TCRdb calls TRBD1, which cannot be checked without DNA. TRBV21-1 is a listed pseudogene. CDR3 length: 16 amino acids. CDR3 protein: CASRATDRGGTDTQYF.

The chain is built from TRBV7-9 and TRBJ2-7; no DNA is available, so the TRBD1 call from TCRdb remains unchecked. The CDR3 extends over 14 amino acids. CDR1 SEHNR and CDR2 FQNEAQ come from the germline V gene (reference sequence). The CDR3: CASSPPRGPYEQYF.

This chain connects TRBV2 to TRBJ2-1. The CDR3 has 11 amino acids. CDR1 and CDR2 from the germline V gene are SNHLY and FYNNEI. CDR3: CARDDYNEQFF.

The chain combines TRBV5-1 with TRBJ2-7; the D call of TRBD2 rests on TCRdb alone, since no DNA is present to check it. CDR1 and CDR2 (germline): SGHRS, YFSETQ. CDR3 length: 13 residues. This chain's CDR3 is CASSLEVAYEQYF.

The rearrangement links TRBV4-1 to TRBJ1-1; TCRdb proposes TRBD1, but this gene call is untestable without DNA. Germline CDR1 MGHRA, CDR2 YSYEKL. The CDR3 has 15 amino acids. CDR3 region: CASSQAGTGITEAFF.

The V gene is TRBV7-6, the J gene TRBJ2-3; TCRdb returns TRBD1, unconfirmable since there is no DNA. The CDR3 is made up of 15 amino acids. The germline gives CDR1 SGHVS, CDR2 FNYEAQ. The CDR3 sequence is CASSSGRGRADTQYF.

J is TRBJ2-7 and V is TRBV15; TCRdb's D call, TRBD2, is unchecked because there is no DNA. CDR1 is LNHNV and CDR2 is YYDKDF in the germline V gene (reference sequence). This CDR3 has 17 amino acids. The CDR3 sequence is CATSRVGSGNPSYEQYF.

The gene calls are TRBV9 and TRBJ2-3. The CDR3 consists of 14 residues. CDR1 SGDLS and CDR2 YYNGEE come from the germline V gene. CDR3 amino acids: CASSVLIDTDTQYF.

The J gene is TRBJ2-7, the V gene TRBV7-9; checking the TCRdb D call of TRBD2 is not possible without DNA. This CDR3 region has 15 residues. Germline V CDR1 and CDR2: SEHNR, FQNEAQ (reference sequence). The CDR3 reads CASSLIVADDYEQYF.

The chain couples TRBV5-1 to TRBJ2-1; with no DNA, the TCRdb D assignment of TRBD1 cannot be verified. This CDR3 has 15 amino acids. The V gene's germline CDR1 is SGHRS and CDR2 YFSETQ. This chain's CDR3 is CASSLGVGGNNEQFF.